The clone carrying this T cell receptor (beta chain) came up a few times. Antigen: not known. Per sample, no less than 5.5 micrograms of total RNA were extracted. Then a second PCR, running roughly 6 to 12 cycles, was carried out with a sample-barcoded 5' primer and a J-beta primer mix. Every molecule of cDNA carried a tag from a template-switch adaptor with 12 random nucleotides. Each CDR3 protein is one row after TCRdb ran MiXCR on the 5' RACE reads. This sample has 700,000 or so distinct CDR3 sequences, with around two fifths found just once. There are 16 residues in the CDR3. V was cut by 3 bases and J by 0 bases, with 17 bases left in between. Germline V gene sequence: CDR1 SQVTM, CDR2 ANQGSEA. The data were taken from a study of blood T cells in healthy people across ages. Broader study findings: Among T cells, TCR beta diversity per million cells dropped roughly linearly as age rose.

Material: blood. This sequence was found in an elderly man in good health. This chain joins TRBV29-1 and TRBJ1-1; no definite D call. This chain's CDR3 is CSVEGLGARLNTEAFF. The CDR3 DNA follows: TGCAGCGTTGAGGGTTTGGGAGCGCGATTGAACACTGAAGCTTTCTTT.